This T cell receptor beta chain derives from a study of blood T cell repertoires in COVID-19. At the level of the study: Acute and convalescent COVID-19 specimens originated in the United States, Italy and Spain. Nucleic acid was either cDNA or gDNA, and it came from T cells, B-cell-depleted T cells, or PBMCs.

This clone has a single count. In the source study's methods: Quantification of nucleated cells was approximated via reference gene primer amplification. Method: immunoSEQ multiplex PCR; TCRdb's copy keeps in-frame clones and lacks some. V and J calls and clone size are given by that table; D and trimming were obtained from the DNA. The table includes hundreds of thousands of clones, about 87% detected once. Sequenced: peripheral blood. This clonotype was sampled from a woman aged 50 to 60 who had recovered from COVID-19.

CDR3 residues: CASSFGLAGGPSTDTQYF. The CDR3 DNA sequence: TGTGCCAGCAGCTTTGGACTAGCGGGAGGGCCAAGCACAGATACGCAGTATTTT. The chain recombines TRBV7-2 with TRBJ2-3; 15 nucleotides line up with TRBD2. The length of the CDR3 is 18 residues. The trim removed 3 bases at V and 0 bases at J, leaving 4 bases unmatched. The germline V gene encodes CDR1 SGHTA and CDR2 FQGNSA.